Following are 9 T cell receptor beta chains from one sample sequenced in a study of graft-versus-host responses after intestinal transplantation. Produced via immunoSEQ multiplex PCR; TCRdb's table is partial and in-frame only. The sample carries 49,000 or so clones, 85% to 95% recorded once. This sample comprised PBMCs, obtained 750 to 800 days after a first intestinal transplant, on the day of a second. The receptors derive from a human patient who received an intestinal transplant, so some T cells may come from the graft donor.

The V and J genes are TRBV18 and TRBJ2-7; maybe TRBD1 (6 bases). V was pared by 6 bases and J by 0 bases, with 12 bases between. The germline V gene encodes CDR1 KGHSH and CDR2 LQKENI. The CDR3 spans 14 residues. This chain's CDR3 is CASSSRQDSYEQYF. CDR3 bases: TGTGCCAGCTCCAGCCGACAGGACTCCTACGAGCAGTACTTC.

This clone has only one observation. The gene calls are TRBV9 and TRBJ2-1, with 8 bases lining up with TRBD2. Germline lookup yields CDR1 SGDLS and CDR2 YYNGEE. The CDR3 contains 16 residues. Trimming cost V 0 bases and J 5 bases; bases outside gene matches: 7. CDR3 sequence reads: CASSVVGSGTNNEQFF. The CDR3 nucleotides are TGTGCCAGCAGCGTAGTTGGTAGCGGGACCAACAATGAGCAGTTCTTC.

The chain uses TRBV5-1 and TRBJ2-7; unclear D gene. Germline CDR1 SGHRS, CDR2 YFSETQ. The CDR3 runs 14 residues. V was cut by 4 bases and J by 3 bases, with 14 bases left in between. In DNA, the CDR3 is TGCGCCAGCAGCCTGGGGATACAGCTCTACGAGCAGTACTTC. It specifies CASSLGIQLYEQYF. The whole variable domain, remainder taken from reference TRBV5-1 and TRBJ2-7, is KAGVTQTPRYLIKTRGQQVTLSCSPISGHRSVSWYQQTPGQGLQFLFEYFSETQRNKGNFPGRFSGRQFSNSRSEMNVSTLELGDSALYLCASSLGIQLYEQYFGPGTRLTVT.

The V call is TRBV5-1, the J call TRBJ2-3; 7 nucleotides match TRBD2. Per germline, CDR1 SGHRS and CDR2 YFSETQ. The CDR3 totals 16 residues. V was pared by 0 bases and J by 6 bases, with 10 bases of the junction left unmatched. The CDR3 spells CASSLGSASGGDTQYF. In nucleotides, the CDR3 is TGCGCCAGCAGCTTGGGTTCCGCCTCGGGGGGTGATACGCAGTATTTT.

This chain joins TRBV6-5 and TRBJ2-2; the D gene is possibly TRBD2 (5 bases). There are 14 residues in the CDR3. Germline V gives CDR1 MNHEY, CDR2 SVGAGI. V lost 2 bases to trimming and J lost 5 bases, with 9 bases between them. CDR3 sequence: CASSYGRLTGELFF. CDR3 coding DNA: TGTGCCAGCAGTTACGGTAGACTAACCGGGGAGCTGTTTTTT.

The CDR3 DNA is TGTGCCAGCAGTCTCGGGCTTTATCCCTTCACAGATACGCAGTATTTT. Its protein product is CASSLGLYPFTDTQYF. V gene TRBV2 combines with J gene TRBJ2-3; D remains unclear. Trimming shortened V by 5 bases and J by 2 bases, and 17 bases separated the two germline ends. Germline CDR1 and CDR2: SNHLY and FYNNEI. This CDR3 contains 16 residues.

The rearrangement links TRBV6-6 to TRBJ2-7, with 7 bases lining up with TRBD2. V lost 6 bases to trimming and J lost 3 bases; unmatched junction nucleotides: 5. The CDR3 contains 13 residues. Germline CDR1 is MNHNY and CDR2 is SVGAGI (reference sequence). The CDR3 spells CASRDSGNYEQYF. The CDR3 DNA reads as TGTGCCAGCAGAGACAGCGGGAACTACGAGCAGTACTTC.

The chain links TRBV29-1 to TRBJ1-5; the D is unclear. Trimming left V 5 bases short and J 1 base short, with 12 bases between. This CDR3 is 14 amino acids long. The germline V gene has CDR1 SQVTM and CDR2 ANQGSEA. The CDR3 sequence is CSVRGLGSNQPQHF. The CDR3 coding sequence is TGCAGCGTTCGGGGATTAGGGAGCAATCAGCCCCAGCATTTT.

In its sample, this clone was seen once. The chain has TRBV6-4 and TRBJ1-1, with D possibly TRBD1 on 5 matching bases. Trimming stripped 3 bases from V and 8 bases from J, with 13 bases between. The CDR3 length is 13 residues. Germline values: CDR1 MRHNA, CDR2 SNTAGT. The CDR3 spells CASSEGVGLEAFF. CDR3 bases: TGTGCCAGCAGTGAAGGGGTCGGCTTGGAAGCTTTCTTT.